Listed here are 3 T cell receptor beta chains from one sample, sequenced in a study of blood T cell repertoires in COVID-19. Sequencing used immunoSEQ multiplex PCR; TCRdb keeps in-frame clones, though not all of them. The sample includes more than 150,000 clones, roughly 80% of them seen just once. Sequences were obtained from PBMCs or T cells enriched from blood (not recorded which). These TCRs come from a man between 40 and 49 years old who had recovered from COVID-19.

The rearrangement links TRBV5-8 to TRBJ2-5, with D possibly matching TRBD1 (6 bases). The CDR3 spans 13 residues. Germline CDR1 reads SGHTS; CDR2 reads YDEGEE. The V end was cut by 1 base, the J end by 5 bases, with 9 bases between. The CDR3 DNA sequence: TGTGCCAGCAGCTTGAGGGGGTCGGAGACCCAGTACTTC. Protein sequence: CASSLRGSETQYF.

Notes on this clone: Compared with germline, one end of the junction differs, possibly owing to a read error. CDR3 amino acids: CCVVGGFGGQGDNQPQHF. DNA of the CDR3: TGCTGCGTTGTTGGTGGTTTTGGAGGGCAGGGGGACAATCAGCCCCAGCATTTT. V gene TRBV29-1 combines with J gene TRBJ1-5; TRBD1 aligns across 7 bases. Germline V gene data show CDR1 as SQVTM and CDR2 as ANQGSEA. The CDR3 runs 18 residues.

The chain links TRBV29-1 to TRBJ1-1; D is possibly TRBD1 (5 bases). This CDR3 has 14 residues. V was pared by 4 bases and J by 4 bases, with 16 bases between. Germline V lookup: CDR1 SQVTM, CDR2 ANQGSEA. DNA for the CDR3: TGCAGCGTTGTGGACGGACATCAAATCACTGAAGCTTTCTTT. Translated, it gives CSVVDGHQITEAFF.